Below are 6 T cell receptor beta chains sequenced from a single sample in a study of blood T cell repertoires in COVID-19. The assay was immunoSEQ multiplex PCR, and TCRdb's table has in-frame clones only and misses some. The data show hundreds of thousands of clones, about 80% seen once. The sample taken for sequencing was peripheral blood. These receptors were taken from an older man with acute or convalescent COVID-19.

The V and J genes are TRBV5-6 and TRBJ2-4, with 9 bases aligning to TRBD1. V was pared by 4 bases and J by 8 bases, with 13 bases of the junction left unmatched. Germline values: CDR1 SGHDT, CDR2 YYEEEE. The CDR3 has 16 amino acids. The CDR3 loop reads CASSPLRGTGSDIQYF. The CDR3 DNA reads as TGTGCCAGCAGCCCGCTCCGCGGGACAGGGTCTGACATTCAGTACTTC.

The CDR3, as DNA: TGCGCCAGCAGCCAAGGACAGGGGTACACAGATACGCAGTATTTT. It translates to CASSQGQGYTDTQYF. This rearrangement joins TRBV5-1 to TRBJ2-3; TRBD1 matches at 9 bases. Germline CDR1 is SGHRS and CDR2 is YFSETQ. V dropped 4 bases and J dropped 2; count of bases not matched to a gene: 5. The CDR3 length is 15 residues.

The V call is TRBV11-3, the J call TRBJ2-1; 12 nucleotides align to TRBD2. This CDR3 spans 15 amino acids. CDR1 is SGHNT and CDR2 is YENEEA in the germline V gene. V dropped 5 bases and J dropped 9; count of bases not matched to a gene: 8. The CDR3 region has the DNA TGTGCCAGCAGCCAGCTAGCGGGGGGGCGCGGTGAGCAGTTCTTC. This encodes CASSQLAGGRGEQFF.

This chain connects TRBV14 to TRBJ1-4; perhaps TRBD1 as D (5 bases). V was pared by 1 base and J by 8 bases, with 14 bases between. The CDR3 covers 15 residues. Germline loops: CDR1 SGHDN, CDR2 FVKESK. Here the CDR3 DNA reads TGTGCCAGCAGCCAAGGGCAGGGCCTAGAAGAAAAACTGTTTTTT. Translation gives CASSQGQGLEEKLFF.

This chain uses TRBV10-2 with TRBJ1-1; possibly TRBD1 for D (6 bases). There are 12 residues in the CDR3. Trimming shortened V by 9 bases and J by 7 bases, and 15 bases separated the two germline ends. In germline, CDR1 is WSHSY, CDR2 SAAADI. The CDR3 bases are TGCGCCAGTTACAGGGAGAGGAGTGAAGCTTTCTTT. Amino acid sequence: CASYRERSEAFF.

The chain has TRBV7-9 and TRBJ1-6; TRBD1 agrees at 9 bases. The V gene's germline CDR1 is SEHNR and CDR2 FQNEAQ (reference sequence). This CDR3 is 18 amino acids long. V lost 1 base and J lost 8; bases outside the gene matches: 12. CDR3 in amino acids: CASSLDGTGLSGDSPLHF. The CDR3 nucleotides are TGTGCCAGCAGCTTAGATGGGACAGGGTTGAGTGGGGATTCACCCCTCCACTTT.